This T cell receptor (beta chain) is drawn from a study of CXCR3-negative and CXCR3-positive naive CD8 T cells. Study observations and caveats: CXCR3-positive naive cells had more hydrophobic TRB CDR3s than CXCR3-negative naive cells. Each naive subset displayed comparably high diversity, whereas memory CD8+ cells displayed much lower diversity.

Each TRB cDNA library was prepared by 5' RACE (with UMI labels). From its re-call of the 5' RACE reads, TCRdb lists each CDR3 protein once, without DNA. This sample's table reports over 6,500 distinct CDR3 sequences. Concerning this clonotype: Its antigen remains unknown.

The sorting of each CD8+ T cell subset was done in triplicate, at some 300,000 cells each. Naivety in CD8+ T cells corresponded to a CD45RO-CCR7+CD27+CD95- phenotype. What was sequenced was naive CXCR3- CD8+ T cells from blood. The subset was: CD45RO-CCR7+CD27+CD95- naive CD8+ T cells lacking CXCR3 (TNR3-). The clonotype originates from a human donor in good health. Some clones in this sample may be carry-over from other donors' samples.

The CDR3 loop is CASSYSGLSGAYNEQFF. The chain recombines TRBV6-6 with TRBJ2-1. The germline V gene encodes CDR1 MNHNY and CDR2 SVGAGI (reference sequence). This CDR3 comprises 17 residues.